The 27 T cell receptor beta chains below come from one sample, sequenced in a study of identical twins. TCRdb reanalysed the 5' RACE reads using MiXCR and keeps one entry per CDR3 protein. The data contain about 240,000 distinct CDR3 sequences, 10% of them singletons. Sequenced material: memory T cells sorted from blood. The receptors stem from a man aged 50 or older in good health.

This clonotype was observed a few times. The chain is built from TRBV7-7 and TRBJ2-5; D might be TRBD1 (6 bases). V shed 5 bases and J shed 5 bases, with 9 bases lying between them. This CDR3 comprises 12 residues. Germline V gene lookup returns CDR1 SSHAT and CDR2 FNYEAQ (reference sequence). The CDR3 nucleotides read TGTGCCAGCAGCACTCAGGGGGAGACCCAGTACTTC. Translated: CASSTQGETQYF.

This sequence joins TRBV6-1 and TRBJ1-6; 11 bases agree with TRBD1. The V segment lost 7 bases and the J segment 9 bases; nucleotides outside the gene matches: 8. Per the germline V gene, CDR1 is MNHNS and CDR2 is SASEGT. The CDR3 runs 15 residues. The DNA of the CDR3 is TGTGCCAGCAAAGGGACAGGGGGGTTAGGTTCACCCCTCCACTTT. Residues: CASKGTGGLGSPLHF.

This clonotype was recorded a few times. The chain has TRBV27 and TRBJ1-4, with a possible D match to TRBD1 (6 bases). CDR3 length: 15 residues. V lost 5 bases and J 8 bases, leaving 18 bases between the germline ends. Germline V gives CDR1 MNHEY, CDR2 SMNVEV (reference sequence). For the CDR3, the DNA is TGTGCCAGCAGTACGTCCCGGGACACCAGGGAAAAACTGTTTTTT. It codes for CASSTSRDTREKLFF.

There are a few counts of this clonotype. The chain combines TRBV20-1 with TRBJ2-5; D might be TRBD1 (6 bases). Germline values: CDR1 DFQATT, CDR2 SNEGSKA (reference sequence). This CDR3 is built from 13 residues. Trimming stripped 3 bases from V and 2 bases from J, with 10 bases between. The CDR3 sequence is CSARRTEQETQYF. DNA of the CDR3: TGCAGTGCTAGGAGGACAGAGCAAGAGACCCAGTACTTC.

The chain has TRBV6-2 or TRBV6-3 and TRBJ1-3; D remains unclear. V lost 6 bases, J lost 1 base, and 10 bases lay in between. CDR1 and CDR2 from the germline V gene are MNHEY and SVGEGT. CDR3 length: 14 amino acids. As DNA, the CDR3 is TGTGCCAGCAGAGCAGGCGGATCTGGAAACACCATATATTTT. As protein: CASRAGGSGNTIYF.

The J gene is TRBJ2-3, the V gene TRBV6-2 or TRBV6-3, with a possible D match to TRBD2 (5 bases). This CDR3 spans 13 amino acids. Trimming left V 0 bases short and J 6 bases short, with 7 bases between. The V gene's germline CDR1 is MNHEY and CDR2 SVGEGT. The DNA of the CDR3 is TGTGCCAGCAGTTACTCGCGGGTGGATACGCAGTATTTT. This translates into CASSYSRVDTQYF.

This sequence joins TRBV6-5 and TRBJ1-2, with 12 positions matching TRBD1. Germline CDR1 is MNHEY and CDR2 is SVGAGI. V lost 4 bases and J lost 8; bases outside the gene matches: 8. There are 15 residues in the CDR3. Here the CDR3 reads CASSSPGQGAGGYTF. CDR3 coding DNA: TGTGCCAGCAGTTCCCCGGGACAGGGGGCTGGGGGCTACACCTTC.

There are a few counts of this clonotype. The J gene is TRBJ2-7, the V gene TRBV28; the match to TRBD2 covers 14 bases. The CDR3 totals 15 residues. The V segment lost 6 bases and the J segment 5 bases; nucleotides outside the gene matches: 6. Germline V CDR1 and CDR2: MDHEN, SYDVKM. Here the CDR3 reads CASRRTSGRNDEQYF. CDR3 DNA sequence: TGTGCCAGCAGGCGGACTAGCGGGAGGAACGACGAGCAGTACTTC.

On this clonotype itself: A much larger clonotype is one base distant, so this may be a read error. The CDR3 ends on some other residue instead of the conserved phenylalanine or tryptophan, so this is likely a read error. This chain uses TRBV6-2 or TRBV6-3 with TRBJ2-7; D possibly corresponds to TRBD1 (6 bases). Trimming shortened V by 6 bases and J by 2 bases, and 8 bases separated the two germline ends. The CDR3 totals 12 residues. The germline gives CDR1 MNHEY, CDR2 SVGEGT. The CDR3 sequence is CASSRDTYEQYS. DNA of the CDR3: TGTGCCAGCAGCCGGGACACCTACGAGCAGTACTCC.

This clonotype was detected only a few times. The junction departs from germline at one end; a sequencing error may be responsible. The CDR3 DNA reads as TGTGCTAGCAGCTTTGGGACTAGCGGGGGGCTCCAAGAGACCCAGTACTTC. It yields the protein CASSFGTSGGLQETQYF. The chain recombines TRBV7-7 with TRBJ2-5; the match to TRBD2 covers 15 bases. The CDR3 sequence is 17 residues long. CDR1 SSHAT and CDR2 FNYEAQ come from the germline V gene (reference sequence).

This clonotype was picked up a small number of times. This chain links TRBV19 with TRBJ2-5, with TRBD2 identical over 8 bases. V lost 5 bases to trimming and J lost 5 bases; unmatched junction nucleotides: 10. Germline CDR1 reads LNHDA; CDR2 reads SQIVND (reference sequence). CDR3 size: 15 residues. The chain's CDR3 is CASSATGTRRETQYF. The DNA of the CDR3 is TGTGCCAGTAGTGCTACCGGGACTAGGAGGGAGACCCAGTACTTC. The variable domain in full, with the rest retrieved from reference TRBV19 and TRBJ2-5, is DGGITQSPKYLFRKEGQNVTLSCEQNLNHDAMYWYRQDPGQGLRLIYYSQIVNDFQKGDIAEGYSVSREKKESFPLTVTSAQKNPTAFYLCASSATGTRRETQYFGPGTRLLVL.

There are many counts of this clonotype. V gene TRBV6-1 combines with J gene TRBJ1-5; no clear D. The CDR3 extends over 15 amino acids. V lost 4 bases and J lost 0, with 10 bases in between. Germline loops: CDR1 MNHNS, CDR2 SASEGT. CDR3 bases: TGTGCCAGCAGTGGGACGACCCTTAGCAATCAGCCCCAGCATTTT. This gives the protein CASSGTTLSNQPQHF.

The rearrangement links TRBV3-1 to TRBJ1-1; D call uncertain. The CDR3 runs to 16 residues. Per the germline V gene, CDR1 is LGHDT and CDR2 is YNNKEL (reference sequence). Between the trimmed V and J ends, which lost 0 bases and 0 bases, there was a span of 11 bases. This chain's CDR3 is CASSQDWVSMNTEAFF. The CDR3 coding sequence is TGTGCCAGCAGCCAAGATTGGGTCAGTATGAACACTGAAGCTTTCTTT.

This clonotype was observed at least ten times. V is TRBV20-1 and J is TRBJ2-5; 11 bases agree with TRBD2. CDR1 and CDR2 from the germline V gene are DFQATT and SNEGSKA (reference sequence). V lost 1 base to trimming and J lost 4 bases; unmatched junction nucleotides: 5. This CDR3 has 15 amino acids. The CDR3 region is CSARAGTSGRETQYF. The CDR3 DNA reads TGCAGTGCTAGAGCCGGGACTAGCGGAAGAGAGACCCAGTACTTC.

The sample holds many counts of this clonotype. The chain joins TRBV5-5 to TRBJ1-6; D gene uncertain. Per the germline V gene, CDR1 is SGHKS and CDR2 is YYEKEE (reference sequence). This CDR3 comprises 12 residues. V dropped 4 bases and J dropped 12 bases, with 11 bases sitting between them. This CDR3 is CASSPERGPLHF. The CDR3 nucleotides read TGTGCCAGCAGCCCAGAAAGAGGACCCCTCCACTTT.

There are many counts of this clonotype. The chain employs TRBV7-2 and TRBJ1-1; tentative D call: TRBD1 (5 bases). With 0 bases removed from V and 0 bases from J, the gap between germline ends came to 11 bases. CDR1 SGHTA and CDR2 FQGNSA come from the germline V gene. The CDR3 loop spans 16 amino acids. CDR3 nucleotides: TGTGCCAGCAGCTTAGCCCCACAGGTAATGAACACTGAAGCTTTCTTT. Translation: CASSLAPQVMNTEAFF.

The CDR3, as DNA: TGTGCCAGCAGTTTACACAGGGACACTGAAGCTTTCTTT. Its protein is CASSLHRDTEAFF. The chain has TRBV27 and TRBJ1-1; possibly TRBD1 for D (6 bases). The CDR3 is 13 residues long. Per germline, CDR1 MNHEY and CDR2 SMNVEV (reference sequence). V shed 2 bases and J shed 3 bases, with 7 bases lying between them.

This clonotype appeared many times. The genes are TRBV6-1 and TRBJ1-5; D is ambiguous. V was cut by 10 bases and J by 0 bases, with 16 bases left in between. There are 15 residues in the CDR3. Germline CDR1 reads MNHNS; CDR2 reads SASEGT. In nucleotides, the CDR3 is TGTGCCACCTCGACCGGCAGGATTAGCAATCAGCCCCAGCATTTT. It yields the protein CATSTGRISNQPQHF.

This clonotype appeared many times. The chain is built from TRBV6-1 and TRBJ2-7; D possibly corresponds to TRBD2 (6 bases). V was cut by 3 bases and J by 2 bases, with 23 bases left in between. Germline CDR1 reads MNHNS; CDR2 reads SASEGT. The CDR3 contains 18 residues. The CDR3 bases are TGTGCCAGCAGTGAGGAAGGTAACGCGCGGGGCCCAGCCTACGAGCAGTACTTC. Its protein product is CASSEEGNARGPAYEQYF.

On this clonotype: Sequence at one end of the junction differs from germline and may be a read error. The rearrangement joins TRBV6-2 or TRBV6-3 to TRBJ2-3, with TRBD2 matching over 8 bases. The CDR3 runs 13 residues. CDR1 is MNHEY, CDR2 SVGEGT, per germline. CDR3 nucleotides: TGTGCCAGCAGCCTCCCGGGGGGGACCCCCCGGGATTTT. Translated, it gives CASSLPGGTPRDF.

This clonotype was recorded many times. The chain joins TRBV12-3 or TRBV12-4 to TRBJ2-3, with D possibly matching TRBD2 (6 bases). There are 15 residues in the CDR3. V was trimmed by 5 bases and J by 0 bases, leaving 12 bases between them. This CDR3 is CASSQKRASTDTQYF. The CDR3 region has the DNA TGTGCCAGCAGTCAAAAGCGGGCAAGCACAGATACGCAGTATTTT.

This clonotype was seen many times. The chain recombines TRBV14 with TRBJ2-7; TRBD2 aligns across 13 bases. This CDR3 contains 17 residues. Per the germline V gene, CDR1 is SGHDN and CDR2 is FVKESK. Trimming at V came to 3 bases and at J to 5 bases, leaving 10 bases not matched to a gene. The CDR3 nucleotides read TGTGCCAGCAGCCACGACCTCCGACTAGCGGGGGGACACGAGCAGTACTTC. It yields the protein CASSHDLRLAGGHEQYF.

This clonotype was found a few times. The CDR3 spells CASSLDTFYGAGANVLTF. The CDR3 DNA is TGTGCCAGCAGCTTAGATACCTTTTACGGGGCTGGGGCCAACGTCCTGACTTTC. The V gene is TRBV11-2, the J gene TRBJ2-6; TRBD2 might be the D (5 bases). Germline V CDR1 and CDR2: SGHAT, FQNNGV. V lost 0 bases and J 2 bases, leaving 14 bases between the germline ends. CDR3 size: 18 residues.

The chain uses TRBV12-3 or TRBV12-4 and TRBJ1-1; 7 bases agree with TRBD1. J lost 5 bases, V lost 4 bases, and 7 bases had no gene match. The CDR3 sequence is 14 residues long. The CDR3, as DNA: TGTGCCAGCAGTTCATCGAGGGGGCGGACTGAAGCTTTCTTT. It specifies CASSSSRGRTEAFF.

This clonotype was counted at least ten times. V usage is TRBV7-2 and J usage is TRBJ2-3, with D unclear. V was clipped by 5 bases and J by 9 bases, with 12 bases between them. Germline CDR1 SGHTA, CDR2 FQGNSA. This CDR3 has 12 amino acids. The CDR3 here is CASSPERVTQYF. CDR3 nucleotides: TGTGCCAGCAGCCCGGAGCGAGTGACGCAGTATTTT.

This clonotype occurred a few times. The CDR3 loop is CAWRGQGAGETQYF. The DNA of the CDR3 is TGTGCCTGGAGAGGACAGGGGGCGGGAGAGACCCAGTACTTC. V is TRBV30 and J is TRBJ2-5; TRBD1 matches 11 bases. V trimming: 3 bases; J trimming: 4 bases; junction bases outside the gene matches: 4. Per the germline V gene, CDR1 is GTSNPN and CDR2 is SVGIG (reference sequence). The CDR3 extends over 14 amino acids.

The CDR3 DNA sequence: TGTGCCAGCAGTTTAATCGAGGACTCCTACGAGCAGTACTTC. This gives the protein CASSLIEDSYEQYF. The chain employs TRBV12-3 or TRBV12-4 and TRBJ2-7; D gene uncertain. Trimming shortened V by 2 bases and J by 0 bases, and 8 bases separated the two germline ends. The CDR3 extends over 14 amino acids.